This T cell receptor (beta chain) was documented in a study of a mutant IDH1 vaccine in newly diagnosed glioma (dated by TCRdb to 2020 to 2023). Regarding the study in general: Vaccination was initiated 4-6 weeks after radiotherapy alone, or concurrently with temozolomide cycles in the chemotherapy-containing groups. Peripheral blood was drawn at six visits: V03 (baseline), V05, V07, V10, V12 and V13. Of the approximately 33 treated patients, around 62% were male and about 40% were female, and the mean age was approximately 39 years. Visit V12 was the week-35 safety follow-up and visit V13 was the week-47 end of study. Longitudinal TCRB deep sequencing was done for 25 to 30 treated patients, wherever samples were available for exploratory analyses. Before enrollment, patients had received standard therapy of radiotherapy alone, temozolomide alone, or radiochemotherapy with temozolomide; most received the combination. The paper as a whole reports these results and caveats: PBMC samples for TCRB deep sequencing were selected based on availability. The authors noted that analyses of patient blood samples could not be reproduced because of sample limitations. No apparent relationship was observed between pseudoprogression and alterations in the top peripheral T cell clonotypes detected by TCRB sequencing. Immune responses induced by the vaccine were seen in approximately 92% of patients across multiple MHC alleles.

This clone was recorded only once. Its antigen is currently not known. Base qualities are not recorded, but no much larger clone differs from it by a single base. The meaning of the sample's time point label: week 47, end of study. Each vaccine dose was 300 ug of a 20-mer mutant IDH1 peptide in Montanide, given subcutaneously with topical imiquimod. Eight vaccinations were administered to patients in weeks 1, 3, 5, 7, 11, 15, 19 and 23, corresponding to visits V03 through V10. Newly diagnosed WHO grade 3 or 4 IDH1-mutant astrocytomas showing loss of nuclear ATRX were present in the donors. The samples were drawn from NOA16, a multicentre, single-arm, open-label phase I trial in Germany that tested a mutant IDH1 peptide vaccine in humans for the first time. The DNeasy Blood and Tissue Kit was used to extract genomic DNA from EDTA blood for TCRB sequencing. The V end loses 5 bases and the J end loses 4 bases, and a stretch of 3 bases separates them. The CDR3, from cysteine to phenylalanine, totals 12 residues. Here the CDR3 DNA is all that survives: 36 bases in frame from base 1. Based on the germline V gene, the CDR1 and CDR2 sequences are SGHTA and FQGNSA.

Receptors were amplified or captured by the immunoSEQ multiplex PCR assay. Rearranged TCR beta chain sequences were amplified using the hsTCRB Kit according to the manufacturer's protocol. TCRB libraries were sequenced on an Illumina MiSeq. On the study's bioinformatics: The proprietary platform of the kit vendor was used for demultiplexing, trimming and gene mapping. The table comes from immuneACCESS by way of TCRdb, which keeps in-frame sequences with V and J called. Part of the clones is missing from these tables; in studies checked, under half for an unresolved V gene and the rest for unknown reasons. V, J and clone size are taken as reported in that table, and D and trimming were inferred from the DNA itself. For this sample there are roughly 43,000 clones; approximately 80% appear just once. The ten largest clones add up to about 19% of the sample.

This clonotype was sampled from a man aged 18-30 years with glioma. Some clones in this sample may be carry-over from other donors' samples. This sample comprised PBMCs, obtained from a glioma patient whose treatment included an IDH1 peptide vaccine. The chain was built from TRBV7-2 and TRBJ2-6; no confident D gene assignment can be made. The CDR3 loop reads CASSQGANVLTF. DNA sequence: TGTGCCAGCAGCCAAGGGGCCAACGTCCTGACTTTC.